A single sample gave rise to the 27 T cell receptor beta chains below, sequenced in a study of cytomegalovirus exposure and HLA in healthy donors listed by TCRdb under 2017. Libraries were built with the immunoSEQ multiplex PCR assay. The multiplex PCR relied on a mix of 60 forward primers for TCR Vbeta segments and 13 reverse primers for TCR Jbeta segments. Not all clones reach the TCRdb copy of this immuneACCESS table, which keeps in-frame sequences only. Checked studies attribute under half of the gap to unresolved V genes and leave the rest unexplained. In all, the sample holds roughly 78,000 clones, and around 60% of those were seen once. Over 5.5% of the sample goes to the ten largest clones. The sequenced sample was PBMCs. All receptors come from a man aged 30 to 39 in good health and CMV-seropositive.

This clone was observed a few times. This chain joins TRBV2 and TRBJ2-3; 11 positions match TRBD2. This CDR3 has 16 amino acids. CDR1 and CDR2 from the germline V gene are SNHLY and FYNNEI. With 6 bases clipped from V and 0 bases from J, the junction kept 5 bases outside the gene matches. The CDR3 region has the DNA TGTGCCAGCAGGCCGGGACTAGCGGTTAGCACAGATACGCAGTATTTT. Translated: CASRPGLAVSTDTQYF. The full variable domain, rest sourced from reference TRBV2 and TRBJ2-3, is EPEVTQTPSHQVTQMGQEVILRCVPISNHLYFYWYRQILGQKVEFLVSFYNNEISEKSEIFDDQFSVERPDGSNFTLKIRSTKLEDSAMYFCASRPGLAVSTDTQYFGPGTRLTVL.

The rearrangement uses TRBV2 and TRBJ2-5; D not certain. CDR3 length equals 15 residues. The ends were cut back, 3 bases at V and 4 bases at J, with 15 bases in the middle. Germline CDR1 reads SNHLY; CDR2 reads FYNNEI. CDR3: CASSDTVADGETQYF. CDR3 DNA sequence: TGTGCCAGCAGTGATACCGTTGCGGATGGAGAGACCCAGTACTTC.

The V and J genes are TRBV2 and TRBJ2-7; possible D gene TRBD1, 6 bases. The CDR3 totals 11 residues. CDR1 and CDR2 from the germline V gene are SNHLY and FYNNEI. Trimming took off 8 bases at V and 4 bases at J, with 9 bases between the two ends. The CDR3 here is CASATGYEQYF. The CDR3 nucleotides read TGTGCCAGCGCTACAGGGTACGAGCAGTACTTC.

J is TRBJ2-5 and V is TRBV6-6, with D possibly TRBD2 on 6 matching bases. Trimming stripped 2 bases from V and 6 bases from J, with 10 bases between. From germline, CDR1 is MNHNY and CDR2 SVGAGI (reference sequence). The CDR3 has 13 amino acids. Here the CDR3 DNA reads TGTGCCAGCAGTTACGCGGGGATCCAGACCCAGTACTTC. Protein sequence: CASSYAGIQTQYF.

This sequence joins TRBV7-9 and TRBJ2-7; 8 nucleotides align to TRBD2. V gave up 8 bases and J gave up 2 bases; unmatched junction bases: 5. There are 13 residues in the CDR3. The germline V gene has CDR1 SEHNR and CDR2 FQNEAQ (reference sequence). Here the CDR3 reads CASSGGVTYEQYF. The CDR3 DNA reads TGTGCCAGCTCGGGGGGGGTGACCTACGAGCAGTACTTC.

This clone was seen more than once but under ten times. The CDR3: CASSSTSGRGYEQFF. In DNA form, the CDR3 reads TGTGCCAGCAGTTCAACTAGCGGGAGAGGCTATGAGCAGTTCTTC. J is TRBJ2-1 and V is TRBV7-8; 11 bases line up with TRBD2. Germline loops: CDR1 SGHVS, CDR2 FQNEAQ. This CDR3 is built from 15 residues. The junction had 9 bases not matched to a gene; V was cut back by 6 bases and J by 8 bases.

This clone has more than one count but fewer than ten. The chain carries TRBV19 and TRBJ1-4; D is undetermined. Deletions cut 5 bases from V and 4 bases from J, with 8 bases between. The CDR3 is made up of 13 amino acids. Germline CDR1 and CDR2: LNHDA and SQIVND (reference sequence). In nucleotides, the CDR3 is TGTGCCAGTAGTCTCCAGTATAATGAAAAACTGTTTTTT. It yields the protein CASSLQYNEKLFF.

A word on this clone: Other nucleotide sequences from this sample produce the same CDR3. CDR3 in DNA: TGTGCCAGCAGGATACAGGGTCTCGCTGAAGCTTTCTTT. Amino acid sequence: CASRIQGLAEAFF. The chain recombines TRBV28 with TRBJ1-1, with a possible D match to TRBD1 (6 bases). CDR3 size: 13 residues. Germline CDR1 is MDHEN and CDR2 is SYDVKM. V dropped 6 bases and J dropped 6 bases, with 14 bases sitting between them.

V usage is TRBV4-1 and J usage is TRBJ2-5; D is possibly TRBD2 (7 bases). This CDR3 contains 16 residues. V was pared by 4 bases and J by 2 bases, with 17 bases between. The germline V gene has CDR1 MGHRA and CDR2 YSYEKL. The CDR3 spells CASSLDGGAVQETQYF. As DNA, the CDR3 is TGCGCCAGCAGCCTCGATGGGGGGGCAGTACAAGAGACCCAGTACTTC.

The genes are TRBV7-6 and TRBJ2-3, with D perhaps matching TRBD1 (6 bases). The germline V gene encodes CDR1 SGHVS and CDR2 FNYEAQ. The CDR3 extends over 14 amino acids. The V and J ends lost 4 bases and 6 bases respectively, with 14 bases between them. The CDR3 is CASSYGTSGDTQYF. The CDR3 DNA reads TGTGCCAGCAGCTACGGGACAAGTGGTGATACGCAGTATTTT. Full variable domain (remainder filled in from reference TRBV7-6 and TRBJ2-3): GAGVSQSPRYKVTKRGQDVALRCDPISGHVSLYWYRQALGQGPEFLTYFNYEAQQDKSGLPNDRFSAERPEGSISTLTIQRTEQRDSAMYRCASSYGTSGDTQYFGPGTRLTVL.

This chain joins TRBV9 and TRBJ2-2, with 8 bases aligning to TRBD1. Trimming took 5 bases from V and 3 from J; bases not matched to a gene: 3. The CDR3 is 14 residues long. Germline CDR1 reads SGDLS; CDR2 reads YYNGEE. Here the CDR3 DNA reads TGTGCCAGCAGGGTGACAGGGGACACCGGGGAGCTGTTTTTT. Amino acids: CASRVTGDTGELFF.

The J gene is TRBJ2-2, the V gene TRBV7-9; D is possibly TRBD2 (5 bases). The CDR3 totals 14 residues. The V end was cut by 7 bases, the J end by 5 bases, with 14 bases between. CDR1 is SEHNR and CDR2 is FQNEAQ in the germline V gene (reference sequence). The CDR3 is CASTEGPGTGELFF. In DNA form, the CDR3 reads TGTGCCAGCACAGAAGGTCCGGGAACCGGGGAGCTGTTTTTT.

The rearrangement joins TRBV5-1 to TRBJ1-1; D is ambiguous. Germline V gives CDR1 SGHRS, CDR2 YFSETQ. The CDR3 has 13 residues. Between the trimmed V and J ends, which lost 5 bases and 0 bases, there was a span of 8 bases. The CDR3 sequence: CASRLQMNTEAFF. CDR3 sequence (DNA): TGCGCCAGCAGGCTACAGATGAACACTGAAGCTTTCTTT. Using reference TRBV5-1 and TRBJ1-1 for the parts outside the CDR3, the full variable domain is KAGVTQTPRYLIKTRGQQVTLSCSPISGHRSVSWYQQTPGQGLQFLFEYFSETQRNKGNFPGRFSGRQFSNSRSEMNVSTLELGDSALYLCASRLQMNTEAFFGQGTRLTVV.

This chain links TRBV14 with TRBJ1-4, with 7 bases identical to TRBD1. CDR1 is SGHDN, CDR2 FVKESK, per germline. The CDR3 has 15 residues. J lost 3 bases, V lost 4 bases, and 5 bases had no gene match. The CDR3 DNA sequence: TGTGCCAGCAGCCCCTACAGGGGTCCTAATGAAAAACTGTTTTTT. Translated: CASSPYRGPNEKLFF.

The CDR3 loop is CASSPTDRNQPQHF. The CDR3 bases are TGTGCCAGCTCACCGACGGACAGAAATCAGCCCCAGCATTTT. The V and J genes are TRBV18 and TRBJ1-5; TRBD1 is a possible D gene (6 bases). CDR1 is KGHSH and CDR2 is LQKENI in the germline V gene. This CDR3 has 14 amino acids. V lost 3 bases and J lost 4, with 10 bases in between.

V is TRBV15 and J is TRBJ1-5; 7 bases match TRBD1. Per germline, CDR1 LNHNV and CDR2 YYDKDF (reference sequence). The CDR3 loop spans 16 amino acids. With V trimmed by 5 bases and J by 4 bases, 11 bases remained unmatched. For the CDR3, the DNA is TGTGCCACCAGCTCTCCCTCGGGGACAGCAAATCAGCCCCAGCATTTT. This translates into CATSSPSGTANQPQHF.

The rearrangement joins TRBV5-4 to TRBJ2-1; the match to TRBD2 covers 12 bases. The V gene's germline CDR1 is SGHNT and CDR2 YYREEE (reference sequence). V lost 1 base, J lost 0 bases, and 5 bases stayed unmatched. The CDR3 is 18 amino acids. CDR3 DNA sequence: TGTGCCAGCAGCTTGTCTAGCGGGGGGGGTAGCTCCTACAATGAGCAGTTCTTC. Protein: CASSLSSGGGSSYNEQFF.

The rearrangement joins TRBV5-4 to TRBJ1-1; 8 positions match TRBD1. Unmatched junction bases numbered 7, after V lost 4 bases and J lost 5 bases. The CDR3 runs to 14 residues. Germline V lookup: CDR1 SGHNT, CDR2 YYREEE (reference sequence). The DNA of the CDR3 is TGTGCCAGCAGCCTGGGACAGGACAAGACTGAAGCTTTCTTT. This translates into CASSLGQDKTEAFF.

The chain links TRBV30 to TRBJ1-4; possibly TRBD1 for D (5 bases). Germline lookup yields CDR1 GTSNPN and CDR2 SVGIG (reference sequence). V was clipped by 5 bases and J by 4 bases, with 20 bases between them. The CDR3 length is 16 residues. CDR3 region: CAWLQGRGGINEKLFF. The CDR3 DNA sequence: TGTGCCTGGCTGCAGGGTCGGGGGGGTATTAATGAAAAACTGTTTTTT.

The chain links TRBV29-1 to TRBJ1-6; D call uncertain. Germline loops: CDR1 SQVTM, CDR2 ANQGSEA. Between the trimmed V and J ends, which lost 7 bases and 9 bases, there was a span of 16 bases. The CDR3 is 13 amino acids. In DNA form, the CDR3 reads TGCAGCGCTGGAGACACTGAAAGTTCACCCCTCCACTTT. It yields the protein CSAGDTESSPLHF.

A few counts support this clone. CDR3 amino acids: CASSARTGGIQETQYF. As DNA, the CDR3 is TGTGCCAGCAGCGCCAGGACAGGGGGAATCCAAGAGACCCAGTACTTC. The chain recombines TRBV28 with TRBJ2-5, with 10 bases identical to TRBD1. This CDR3 is built from 16 residues. Per the germline V gene, CDR1 is MDHEN and CDR2 is SYDVKM. The V and J ends lost 6 bases and 1 base, in that order; junction bases with no gene match: 8.

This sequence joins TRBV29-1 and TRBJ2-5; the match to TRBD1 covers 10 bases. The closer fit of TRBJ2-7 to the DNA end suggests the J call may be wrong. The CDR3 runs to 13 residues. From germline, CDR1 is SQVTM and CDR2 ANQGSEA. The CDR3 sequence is CSVRQGAAYEQYF. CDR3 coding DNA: TGCAGCGTCCGACAGGGGGCGGCCTACGAGCAGTACTTC.

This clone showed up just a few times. CDR3 coding DNA: TGTGCCAGCAGTCCTCTAGCGGGAACCACAGATACGCAGTATTTT. Translation gives CASSPLAGTTDTQYF. The rearrangement uses TRBV6-1 and TRBJ2-3, with 9 bases identical to TRBD2. There are 15 residues in the CDR3. The V gene end was trimmed by 5 bases and the J gene end by 2 bases; junction bases not matched to a gene: 5. Germline V lookup: CDR1 MNHNS, CDR2 SASEGT.

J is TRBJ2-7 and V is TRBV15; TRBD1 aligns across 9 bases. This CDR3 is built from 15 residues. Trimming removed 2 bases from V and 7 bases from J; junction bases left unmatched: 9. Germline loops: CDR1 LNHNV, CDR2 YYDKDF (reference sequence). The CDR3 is CATSRSHRGPREQYF. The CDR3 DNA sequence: TGTGCCACCAGCAGATCACACAGGGGGCCTCGAGAGCAGTACTTC.

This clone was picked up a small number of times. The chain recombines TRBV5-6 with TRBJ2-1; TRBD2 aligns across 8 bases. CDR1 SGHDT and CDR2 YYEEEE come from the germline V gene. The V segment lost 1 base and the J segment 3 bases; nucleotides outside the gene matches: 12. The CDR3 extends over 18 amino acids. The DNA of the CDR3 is TGTGCCAGCAGCTTGATGGGTTTGACTAGCGCTCACTACAATGAGCAGTTCTTC. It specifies CASSLMGLTSAHYNEQFF.

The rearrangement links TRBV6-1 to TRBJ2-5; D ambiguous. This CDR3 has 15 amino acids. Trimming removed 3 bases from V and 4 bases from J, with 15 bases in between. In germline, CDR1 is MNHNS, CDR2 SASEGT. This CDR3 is CASSDIFRRRETQYF. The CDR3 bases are TGTGCCAGCAGTGATATTTTTCGCAGGCGAGAGACCCAGTACTTC.

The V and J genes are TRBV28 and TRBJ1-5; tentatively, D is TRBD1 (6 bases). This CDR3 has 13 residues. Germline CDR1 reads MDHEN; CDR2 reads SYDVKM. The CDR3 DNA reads TGTGCAGGCGGGGGCCGGGATCATCAGCCCCAGCATTTT. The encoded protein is CAGGGRDHQPQHF.